This T cell receptor beta chain was identified in a study of T cell responses to AZD1222 COVID-19 vaccine (dated by TCRdb to the early 2020s). Looking at the study overall: TCR sequencing covered approximately 230 trial participants: 207 given two doses of AZD1222 and 26 given two doses of MenACWY control vaccine. Trial participants were enrolled by age into 18-55, 56-69 and 70-plus year subgroups, with about 150, 28 and 57 TCR-sequenced participants respectively. Study-level results and caveats: Because no samples from the day 14 peak response were available, repertoires could be characterized only after the peak T cell response. Participants were mostly white British, with more females than males. The authors suggested clonal diversity may have been underestimated. After two AZD1222 doses, spike-specific TCR breadth and depth were significantly higher than at day 0 and than in MenACWY recipients. The vaccine-associated CD4 TCRs covered the entire spike protein, and the dominant responses fell in regions 160-218 and 743-854. Reportedly, close to half of the unique spike-specific TCRs recognized epitopes lying outside the regions that are mutated in the B.1.351 and B.1.1.7 variants. In the small 56-69-year group, the increase in depth fell short of significance, most likely because of low power. Conclusions about previously exposed vaccinees are limited because only a handful of AZD1222 recipients were SARS-CoV-2 seropositive at baseline.

The CDR3 regions of human TCRbeta chains were subjected to immunosequencing. For the original study's pipeline: Repertoire TCRs were checked for matches against a reference library of SARS-CoV-2-specific TCRs that had been generated using the MIRA antigen-specificity platform. Breadth was defined as the fraction of unique TCRs that were SARS-CoV-2-associated. Depth was defined as the fraction of total T cells that were SARS-CoV-2-associated. Using the MIRA data, each spike-specific TCR was mapped to the spike region that the TCR reacts to and placed in a CD4 or CD8 class. Log10-transformed breadth and depth values were compared by one-way ANOVA with Sidak's multiple comparisons tests. TCRdb stores this immuneACCESS table with in-frame sequences only. Part of the clones is absent; in the studies checked, under half of the shortfall reflects unresolved V genes, and no reason is known for the rest. That table furnishes V, J and clone size, whereas the DNA furnished D and trimming. The sample records about 81,000 clones, about 91% of which are singletons. The ten largest make up roughly 8% of the sample.

The time point tag for this specimen amounts to: about 28 days (+/-7) after the second vaccine dose. AZD1222 recipients with second doses at about 4 weeks or about 12 weeks were pooled, because spike-specific TCR depth and breadth did not differ between schedules. Vaccinee samples came from UK trials COV001 and COV002, including a single-blind randomized controlled phase 2/3 trial of AZD1222 (ChAdOx1 nCoV-19) in healthy adults. For TCRbeta chain sequencing, PBMC samples were collected from trial participants at day 0 and at day 28 after the second dose. This clone appeared a single time. It lacks a known antigen. No clone much larger than this one lies a single base away; base qualities are absent. V is shortened by 5 bases, J by 7 bases, and the region joining them spans 10 bases. The germline V gene sets CDR1 to SGHAT and CDR2 to FQNNGV. The CDR3 runs 12 residues from the cysteine to the phenylalanine. Only the CDR3 portion is preserved as DNA: 36 bases, with reading frame beginning at the first base.

The rearrangement joined TRBV11-2 to TRBJ2-3; there is no confident call for the D gene. The receptor comes from an adult who received the AZD1222 COVID-19 vaccine. The material sequenced was peripheral blood, taken 28 days after the second AZD1222 dose. CDR3 reads: CASSPSYNTQYF. The bases read TGTGCCAGCAGCCCCTCATACAATACGCAGTATTTT.